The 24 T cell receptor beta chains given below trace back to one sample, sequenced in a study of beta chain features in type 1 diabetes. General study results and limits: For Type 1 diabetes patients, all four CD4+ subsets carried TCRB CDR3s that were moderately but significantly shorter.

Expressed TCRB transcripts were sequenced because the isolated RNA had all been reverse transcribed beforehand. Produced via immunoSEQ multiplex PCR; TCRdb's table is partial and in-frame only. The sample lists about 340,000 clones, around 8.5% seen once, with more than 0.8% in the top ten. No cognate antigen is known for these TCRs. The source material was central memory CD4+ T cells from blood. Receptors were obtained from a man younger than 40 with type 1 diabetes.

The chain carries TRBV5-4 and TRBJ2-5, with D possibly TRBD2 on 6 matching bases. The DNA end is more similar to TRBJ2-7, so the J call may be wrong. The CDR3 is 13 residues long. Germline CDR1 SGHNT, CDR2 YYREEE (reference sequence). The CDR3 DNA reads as TGTGCCAGCAGCTCCTCGGGGGCCTACGAGCAGTACTTC. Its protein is CASSSSGAYEQYF.

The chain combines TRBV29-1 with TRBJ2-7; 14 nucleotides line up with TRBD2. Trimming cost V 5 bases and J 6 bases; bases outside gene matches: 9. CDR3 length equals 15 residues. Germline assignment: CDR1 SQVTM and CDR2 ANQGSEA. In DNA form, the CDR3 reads TGCAGCGTTTTTCATGGGACTAGCGGGGGCCTCGAGCAGTACTTC. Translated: CSVFHGTSGGLEQYF.

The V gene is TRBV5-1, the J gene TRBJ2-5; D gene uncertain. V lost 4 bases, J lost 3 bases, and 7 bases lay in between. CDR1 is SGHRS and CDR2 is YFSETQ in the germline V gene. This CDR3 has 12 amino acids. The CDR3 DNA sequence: TGCGCCAGCAGCCTAAGTGAAGAGACCCAGTACTTC. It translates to CASSLSEETQYF.

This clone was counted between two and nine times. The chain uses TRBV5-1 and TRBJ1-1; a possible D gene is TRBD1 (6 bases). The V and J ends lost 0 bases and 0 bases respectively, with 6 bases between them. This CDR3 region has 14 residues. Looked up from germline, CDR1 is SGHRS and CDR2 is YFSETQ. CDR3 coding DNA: TGCGCCAGCAGCTTGGACAGGGTGAACACTGAAGCTTTCTTT. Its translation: CASSLDRVNTEAFF.

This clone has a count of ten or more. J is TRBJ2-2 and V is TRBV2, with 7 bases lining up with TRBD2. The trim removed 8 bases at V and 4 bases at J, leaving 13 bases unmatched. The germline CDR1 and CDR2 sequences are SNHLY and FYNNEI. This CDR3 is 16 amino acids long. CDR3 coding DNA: TGTGCCAGCTCCTTGTCGGGACTACACCTCACCGGGGAGCTGTTTTTT. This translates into CASSLSGLHLTGELFF.

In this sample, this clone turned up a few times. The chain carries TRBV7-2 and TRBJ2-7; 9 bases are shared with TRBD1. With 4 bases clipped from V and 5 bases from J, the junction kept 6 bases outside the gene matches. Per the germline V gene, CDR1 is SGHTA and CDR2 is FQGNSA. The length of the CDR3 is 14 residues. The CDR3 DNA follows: TGTGCCAGCAGCTCAATACAGGGGGCGAACGAGCAGTACTTC. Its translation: CASSSIQGANEQYF.

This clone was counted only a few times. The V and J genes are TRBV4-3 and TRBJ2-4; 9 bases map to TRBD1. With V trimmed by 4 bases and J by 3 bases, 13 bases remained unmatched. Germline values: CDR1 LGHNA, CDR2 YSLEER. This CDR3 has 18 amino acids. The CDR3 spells CASSRGGGDRVNKNIQYF. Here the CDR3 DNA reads TGCGCCAGCAGCCGGGGCGGAGGGGACAGGGTAAACAAAAACATTCAGTACTTC.

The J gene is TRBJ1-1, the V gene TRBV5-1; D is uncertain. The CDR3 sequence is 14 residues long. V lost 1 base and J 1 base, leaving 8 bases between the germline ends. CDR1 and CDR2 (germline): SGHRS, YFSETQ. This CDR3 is CASSLLSENTEAFF. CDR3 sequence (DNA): TGCGCCAGCAGCTTGTTAAGTGAGAACACTGAAGCTTTCTTT.

The CDR3 spells CASSQDPNSGELFF. The CDR3 DNA reads as TGCGCCAGCAGCCAAGATCCAAACTCCGGGGAGCTGTTTTTT. V and J are TRBV4-3 and TRBJ2-2; D remains unclear. Germline assignment: CDR1 LGHNA and CDR2 YSLEER. The CDR3 covers 14 residues. V dropped 0 bases and J dropped 6 bases, with 8 bases sitting between them.

The CDR3 bases are TGTGCCAGCAGCTTAGGAGCCTACAATGAGCAGTTCTTC. Amino acid sequence: CASSLGAYNEQFF. The chain carries TRBV7-6 and TRBJ2-1; D uncertain. This CDR3 has 13 residues. V lost 1 base and J lost 2, with 3 bases in between. Germline lookup yields CDR1 SGHVS and CDR2 FNYEAQ.

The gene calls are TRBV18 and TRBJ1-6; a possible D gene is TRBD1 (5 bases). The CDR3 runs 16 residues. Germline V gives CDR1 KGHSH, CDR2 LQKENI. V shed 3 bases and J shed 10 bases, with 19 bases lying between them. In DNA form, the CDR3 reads TGTGCCAGCTCACCCTCTGAGGCCGGAGGACAATCACCCCTCCACTTT. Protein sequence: CASSPSEAGGQSPLHF.

CDR3 bases: TGCGCCAGCAGCTTGGGAGGCCAGGGGAGTGGCTACACCTTC. Translated: CASSLGGQGSGYTF. The chain links TRBV5-1 to TRBJ1-2; a weak D match, TRBD1 (6 bases). Deletions cut 0 bases from V and 7 bases from J, with 13 bases between. The CDR3 is 14 residues long. CDR1 and CDR2 from the germline V gene are SGHRS and YFSETQ.

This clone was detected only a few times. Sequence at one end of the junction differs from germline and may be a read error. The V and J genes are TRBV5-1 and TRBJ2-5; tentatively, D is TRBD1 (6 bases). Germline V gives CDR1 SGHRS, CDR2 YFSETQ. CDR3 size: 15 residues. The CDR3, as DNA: TGTGCCAGCAGCTTAAGGGGCAGGGGCTCAGAGACCCAGTACTTC. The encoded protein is CASSLRGRGSETQYF.

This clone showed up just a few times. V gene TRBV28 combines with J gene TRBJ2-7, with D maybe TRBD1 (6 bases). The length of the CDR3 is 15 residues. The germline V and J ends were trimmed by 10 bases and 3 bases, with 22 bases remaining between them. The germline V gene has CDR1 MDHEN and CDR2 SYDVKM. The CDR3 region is CATGRPRTGFYEQYF. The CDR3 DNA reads TGTGCCACTGGCCGCCCCCGAACAGGGTTCTACGAGCAGTACTTC.

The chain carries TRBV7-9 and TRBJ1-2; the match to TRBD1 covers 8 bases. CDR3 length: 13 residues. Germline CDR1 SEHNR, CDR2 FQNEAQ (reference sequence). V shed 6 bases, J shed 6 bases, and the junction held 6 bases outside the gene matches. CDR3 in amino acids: CASSFPGQDGYTF. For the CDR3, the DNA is TGTGCCAGCAGTTTTCCGGGACAGGATGGCTACACCTTC. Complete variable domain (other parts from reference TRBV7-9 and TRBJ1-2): DTGVSQNPRHKITKRGQNVTFRCDPISEHNRLYWYRQTLGQGPEFLTYFQNEAQLEKSRLLSDRFSAERPKGSFSTLEIQRTEQGDSAMYLCASSFPGQDGYTFGSGTRLTVV.

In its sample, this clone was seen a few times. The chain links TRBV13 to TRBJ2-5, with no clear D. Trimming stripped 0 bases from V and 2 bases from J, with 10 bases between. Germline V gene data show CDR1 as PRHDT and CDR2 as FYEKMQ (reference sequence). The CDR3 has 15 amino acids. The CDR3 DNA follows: TGTGCCAGCAGCTTAGGGACAAACTTTCAAGAGACCCAGTACTTC. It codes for CASSLGTNFQETQYF.

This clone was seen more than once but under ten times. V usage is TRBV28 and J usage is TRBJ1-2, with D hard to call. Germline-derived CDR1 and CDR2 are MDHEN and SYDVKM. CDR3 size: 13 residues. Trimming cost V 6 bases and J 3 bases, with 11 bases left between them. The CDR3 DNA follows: TGTGCCAGCAGCCCCCATAAGGACTATGGCTACACCTTC. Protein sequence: CASSPHKDYGYTF.

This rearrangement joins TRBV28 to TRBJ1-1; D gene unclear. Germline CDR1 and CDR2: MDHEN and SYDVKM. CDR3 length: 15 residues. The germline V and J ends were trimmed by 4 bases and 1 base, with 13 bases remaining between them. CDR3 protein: CASSSHASGNTEAFF. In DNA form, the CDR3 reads TGTGCCAGCAGTTCACACGCTTCGGGGAACACTGAAGCTTTCTTT.

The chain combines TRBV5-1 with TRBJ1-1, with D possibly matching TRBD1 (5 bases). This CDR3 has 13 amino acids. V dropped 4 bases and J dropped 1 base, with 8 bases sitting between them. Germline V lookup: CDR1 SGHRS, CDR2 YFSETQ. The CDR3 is CASSADRNTEAFF. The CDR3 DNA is TGCGCCAGCAGCGCCGACAGGAACACTGAAGCTTTCTTT. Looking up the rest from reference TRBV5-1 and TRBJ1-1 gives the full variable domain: KAGVTQTPRYLIKTRGQQVTLSCSPISGHRSVSWYQQTPGQGLQFLFEYFSETQRNKGNFPGRFSGRQFSNSRSEMNVSTLELGDSALYLCASSADRNTEAFFGQGTRLTVV.

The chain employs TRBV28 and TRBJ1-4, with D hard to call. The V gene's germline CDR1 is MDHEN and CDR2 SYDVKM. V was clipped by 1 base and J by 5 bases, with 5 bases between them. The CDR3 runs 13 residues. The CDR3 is CASSLFLNEKLFF. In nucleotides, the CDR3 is TGTGCCAGCAGTTTATTTCTCAATGAAAAACTGTTTTTT.

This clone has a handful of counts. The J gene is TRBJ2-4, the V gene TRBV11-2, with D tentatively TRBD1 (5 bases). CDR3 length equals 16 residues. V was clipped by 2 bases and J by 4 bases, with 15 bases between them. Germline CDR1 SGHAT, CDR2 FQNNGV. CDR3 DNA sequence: TGTGCCAGCAGCTTAATTTTCCAGGGCGCTAAAAACATTCAGTACTTC. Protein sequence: CASSLIFQGAKNIQYF.

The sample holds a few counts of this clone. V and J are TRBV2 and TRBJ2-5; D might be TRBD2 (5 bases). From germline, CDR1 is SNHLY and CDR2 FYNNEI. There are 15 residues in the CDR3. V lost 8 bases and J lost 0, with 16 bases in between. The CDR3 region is CASCGSRAYQETQYF. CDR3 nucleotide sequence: TGTGCCAGCTGCGGGTCGAGGGCTTACCAAGAGACCCAGTACTTC.

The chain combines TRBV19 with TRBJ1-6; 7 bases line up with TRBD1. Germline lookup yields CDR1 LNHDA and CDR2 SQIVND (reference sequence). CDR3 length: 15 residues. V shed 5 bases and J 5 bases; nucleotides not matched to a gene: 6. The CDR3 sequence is CASSLGTADNSPLHF. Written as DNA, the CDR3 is TGTGCCAGTAGTCTCGGGACAGCGGATAATTCACCCCTCCACTTT. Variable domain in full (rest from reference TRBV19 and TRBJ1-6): DGGITQSPKYLFRKEGQNVTLSCEQNLNHDAMYWYRQDPGQGLRLIYYSQIVNDFQKGDIAEGYSVSREKKESFPLTVTSAQKNPTAFYLCASSLGTADNSPLHFGNGTRLTVT.

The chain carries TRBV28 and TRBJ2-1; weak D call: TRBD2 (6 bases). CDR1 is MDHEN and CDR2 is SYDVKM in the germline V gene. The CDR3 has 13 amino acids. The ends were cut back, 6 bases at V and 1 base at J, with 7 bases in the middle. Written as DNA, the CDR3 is TGTGCCAGCAGGGAGGGTTCCTACAATGAGCAGTTCTTC. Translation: CASREGSYNEQFF.